The next 10 T cell receptor beta chains were all read from a single sample in a study of T cells after yellow fever vaccination. TCRdb redid the calling of the 5' RACE reads with MiXCR, one entry per CDR3 protein. Of 150,000 to 200,000 distinct CDR3 sequences listed, 9.3% were seen once; the top ten hold approximately 39%. Sequenced here: CD8+ T cells sorted from PBMCs, sampled 45 days after the yellow fever booster vaccination. All receptors come from a man younger than 30 who received the YFV17D yellow fever vaccine.

DNA of the CDR3: TGTGCCAGCATGTCTGACTGGGGCGGGGGGAGCACAGATACGCAGTATTTT. The encoded protein is CASMSDWGGGSTDTQYF. The chain is built from TRBV6-1 and TRBJ2-3, with 8 bases lining up with TRBD2. The CDR3 consists of 17 residues. V lost 7 bases, J lost 0 bases, and 12 bases stayed unmatched. Germline CDR1 is MNHNS and CDR2 is SASEGT.

The genes are TRBV19 and TRBJ2-1, with a tentative D call TRBD2 (5 bases). The CDR3 sequence is 13 residues long. V lost 10 bases and J 0 bases, leaving 10 bases between the germline ends. CDR1 is LNHDA and CDR2 is SQIVND in the germline V gene (reference sequence). In DNA, the CDR3 is TGTGCCACCCAGCGGCCCTCCTACAATGAGCAGTTCTTC. It yields the protein CATQRPSYNEQFF.

A few counts support this clonotype. The rearrangement joins TRBV6-5 to TRBJ2-3; 9 bases line up with TRBD2. From germline, CDR1 is MNHEY and CDR2 SVGAGI. V lost 2 bases to trimming and J lost 0 bases; unmatched junction nucleotides: 12. This CDR3 contains 19 residues. DNA of the CDR3: TGTGCCAGCAGTTACGGTTGGAGCGGGGGGCCGGGAAGCACAGATACGCAGTATTTT. It specifies CASSYGWSGGPGSTDTQYF.

This clonotype was seen a few times. The chain recombines TRBV29-1 with TRBJ2-7; D not certain. The germline gives CDR1 SQVTM, CDR2 ANQGSEA. Trimming took off 2 bases at V and 6 bases at J, with 14 bases between the two ends. The CDR3 loop spans 13 amino acids. The CDR3 nucleotides read TGCAGCGTTGAAACGATTGGCGGTCGCGAGCAGTACTTC. It is translated as CSVETIGGREQYF.

The sample holds many counts of this clonotype. This rearrangement joins TRBV15 to TRBJ2-5; D uncertain. V gave up 0 bases and J gave up 5 bases, with 10 bases separating them. This CDR3 has 14 residues. Germline V gives CDR1 LNHNV, CDR2 YYDKDF (reference sequence). The CDR3 DNA is TGTGCCACCAGCAGAGATAGAAACGGGGAGACCCAGTACTTC. This sequence encodes CATSRDRNGETQYF. Full variable domain (missing parts from reference TRBV15 and TRBJ2-5): DAMVIQNPRYQVTQFGKPVTLSCSQTLNHNVMYWYQQKSSQAPKLLFHYYDKDFNNEADTPDNFQSRRPNTSFCFLDIRSPGLGDTAMYLCATSRDRNGETQYFGPGTRLLVL.

In this sample, this clonotype turned up many times. The rearrangement uses TRBV20-1 and TRBJ1-5, with D maybe TRBD1 (6 bases). The length of the CDR3 is 12 residues. Germline V gene data show CDR1 as DFQATT and CDR2 as SNEGSKA (reference sequence). The chain's CDR3 is CRAGGGNQPQHF. The CDR3 coding sequence is TGCAGGGCGGGAGGGGGGAATCAGCCCCAGCATTTT.

This clonotype was detected many times. V is TRBV4-2 and J is TRBJ2-3, with 8 bases fitting TRBD2. This CDR3 has 18 residues. Germline V gene lookup returns CDR1 LGHNA and CDR2 YNFKEQ. J lost 5 bases, V lost 0 bases, and 13 bases had no gene match. CDR3 protein: CASSQDVVGLGIQDTQYF. CDR3 DNA sequence: TGTGCCAGCAGCCAAGATGTTGTGGGACTAGGTATTCAAGATACGCAGTATTTT.

This clonotype has a handful of counts. The chain joins TRBV4-1 to TRBJ1-5; D might be TRBD1 (6 bases). The CDR3 is 16 amino acids. V was pared by 4 bases and J by 3 bases, with 16 bases between. Germline lookup yields CDR1 MGHRA and CDR2 YSYEKL. CDR3: CASSPKGGGPNQPQHF. The CDR3 DNA follows: TGCGCCAGCAGCCCTAAGGGTGGGGGGCCCAATCAGCCCCAGCATTTT.

The chain joins TRBV11-1 to TRBJ1-1; a possible D gene is TRBD1 (6 bases). The CDR3 extends over 14 amino acids. The V end lost 5 bases, the J end lost 0 bases, and 10 bases lay between the germline ends. From germline, CDR1 is SGHAT and CDR2 FQDESV (reference sequence). The CDR3 DNA reads TGTGCCAGCAGCCACGACAGGATGAACACTGAAGCTTTCTTT. Translation gives CASSHDRMNTEAFF.

The V gene is TRBV4-3, the J gene TRBJ2-5; 9 nucleotides agree with TRBD2. The germline V gene encodes CDR1 LGHNA and CDR2 YSLEER. V trimming: 0 bases; J trimming: 5 bases; junction bases outside the gene matches: 13. This CDR3 contains 18 residues. The CDR3 region has the DNA TGCGCCAGCAGCCAAGATTTAGTGCAAGCGGGGGGCGGTGAGACCCAGTACTTC. Its protein product is CASSQDLVQAGGGETQYF.